The next 2 T cell receptor beta chains were all read from a single sample in a study of neurological immune-mediated disorders. Each CDR3 protein is one row after TCRdb ran MiXCR on the 5' RACE reads. There are more than 75,000 distinct CDR3 sequences in the sample; just over 5% occur only once, and approximately 2.2% lies in the top ten. Sequenced material: PBMCs. These receptors originate from a woman aged 25 to 39 with multiple sclerosis.

This clonotype appeared a few times. The chain carries TRBV5-1 and TRBJ1-5; 7 bases are a match to TRBD1. V was clipped by 4 bases and J by 5 bases; unmatched bases: 9. In germline, CDR1 is SGHRS, CDR2 YFSETQ. CDR3 length: 15 amino acids. The CDR3, as DNA: TGCGCCAGCAGCCCCGAGGGACAGACCCATCAGCCCCAGCATTTT. It codes for CASSPEGQTHQPQHF. Full variable domain (missing parts from reference TRBV5-1 and TRBJ1-5): KAGVTQTPRYLIKTRGQQVTLSCSPISGHRSVSWYQQTPGQGLQFLFEYFSETQRNKGNFPGRFSGRQFSNSRSEMNVSTLELGDSALYLCASSPEGQTHQPQHFGDGTRLSIL.

This clonotype was seen ten or more times. The chain uses TRBV5-6 and TRBJ2-5; 11 positions agree with TRBD1. CDR1 is SGHDT, CDR2 YYEEEE, per germline. J lost 4 bases, V lost 3 bases, and 8 bases had no gene match. This CDR3 is built from 16 residues. The CDR3 DNA reads as TGTGCCAGCAGCTCCTTAGGACAGGGGGCCGGAGAGACCCAGTACTTC. It specifies CASSSLGQGAGETQYF.